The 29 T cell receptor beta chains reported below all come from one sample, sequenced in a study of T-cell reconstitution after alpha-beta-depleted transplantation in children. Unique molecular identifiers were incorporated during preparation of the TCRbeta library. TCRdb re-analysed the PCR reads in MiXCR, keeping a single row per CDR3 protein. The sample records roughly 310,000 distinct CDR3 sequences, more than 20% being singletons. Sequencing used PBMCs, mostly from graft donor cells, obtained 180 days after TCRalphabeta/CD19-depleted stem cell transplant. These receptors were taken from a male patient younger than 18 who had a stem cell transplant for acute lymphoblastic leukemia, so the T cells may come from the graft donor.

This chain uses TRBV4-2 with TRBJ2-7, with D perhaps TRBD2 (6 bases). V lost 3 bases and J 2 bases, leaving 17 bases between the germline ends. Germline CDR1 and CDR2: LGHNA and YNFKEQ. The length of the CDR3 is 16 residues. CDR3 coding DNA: TGTGCCAGCAGCCATGGATGGCGGGAAGCCACCTACGAGCAGTACTTC. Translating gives CASSHGWREATYEQYF.

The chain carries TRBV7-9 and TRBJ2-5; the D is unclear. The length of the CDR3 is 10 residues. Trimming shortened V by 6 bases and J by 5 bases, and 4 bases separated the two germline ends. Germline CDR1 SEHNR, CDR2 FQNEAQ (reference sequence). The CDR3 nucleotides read TGTGCCAGCAGAATGGAGACCCAGTACTTC. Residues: CASRMETQYF.

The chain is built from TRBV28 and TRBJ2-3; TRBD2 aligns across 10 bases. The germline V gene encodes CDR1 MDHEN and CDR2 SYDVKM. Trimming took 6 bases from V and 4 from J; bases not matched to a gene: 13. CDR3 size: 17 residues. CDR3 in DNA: TGTGCCAGCAGCACCTGGCCTAGCGGGAGTGGGTCAGATACGCAGTATTTT. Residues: CASSTWPSGSGSDTQYF.

For the CDR3, the DNA is TGTGCCAGCACCAGCAGAGACAGGGGCCACGAGCAGTACTTC. As protein: CASTSRDRGHEQYF. V usage is TRBV6-2 or TRBV6-3 and J usage is TRBJ2-7; 8 bases are shared with TRBD1. Germline V gives CDR1 MNHEY, CDR2 SVGEGT. The CDR3 loop spans 14 amino acids. V shed 7 bases and J 5 bases; nucleotides not matched to a gene: 10.

The DNA of the CDR3 is TGTGCCAGCAGTTACCGTCGGACTAGCGGATTTGTTTCCGGGGAGCTGTTTTTT. This gives the protein CASSYRRTSGFVSGELFF. The rearrangement joins TRBV6-7 to TRBJ2-2, with 10 bases matching TRBD2. TRBV6-7 is an ORF, and what it does is uncertain. CDR3 size: 18 residues. V lost 2 bases, J lost 6 bases, and 12 bases stayed unmatched.

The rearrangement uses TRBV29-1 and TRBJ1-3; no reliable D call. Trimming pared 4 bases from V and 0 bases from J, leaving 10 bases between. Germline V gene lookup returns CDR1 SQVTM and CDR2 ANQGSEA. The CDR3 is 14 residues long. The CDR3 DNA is TGCAGCGTTGTAGACGGTTCCTCTGGAAACACCATATATTTT. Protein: CSVVDGSSGNTIYF.

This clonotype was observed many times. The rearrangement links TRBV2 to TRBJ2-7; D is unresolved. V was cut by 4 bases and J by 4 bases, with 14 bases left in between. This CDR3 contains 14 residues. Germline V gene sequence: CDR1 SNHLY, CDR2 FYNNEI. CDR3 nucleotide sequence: TGTGCCAGCAGTGTCGTGGGGAATTCTTACGAGCAGTACTTC. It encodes CASSVVGNSYEQYF.

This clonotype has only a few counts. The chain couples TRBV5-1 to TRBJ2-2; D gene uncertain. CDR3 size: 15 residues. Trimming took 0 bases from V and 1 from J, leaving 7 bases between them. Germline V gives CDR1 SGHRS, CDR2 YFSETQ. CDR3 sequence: CASSLVAVNTGELFF. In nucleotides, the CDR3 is TGCGCCAGCAGCTTGGTGGCGGTGAACACCGGGGAGCTGTTTTTT.

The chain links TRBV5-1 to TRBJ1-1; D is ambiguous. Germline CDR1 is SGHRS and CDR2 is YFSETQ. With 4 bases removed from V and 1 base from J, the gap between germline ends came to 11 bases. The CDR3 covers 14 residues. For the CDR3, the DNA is TGCGCCAGCAGCCCTCGGCCCACGAACACTGAAGCTTTCTTT. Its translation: CASSPRPTNTEAFF.

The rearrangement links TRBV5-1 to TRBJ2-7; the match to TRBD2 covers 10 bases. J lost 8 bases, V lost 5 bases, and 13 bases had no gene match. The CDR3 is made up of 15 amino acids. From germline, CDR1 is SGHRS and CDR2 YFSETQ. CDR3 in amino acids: CASSSEGSGRGQQYF. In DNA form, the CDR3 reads TGCGCCAGCAGTTCCGAGGGCAGCGGGAGGGGCCAGCAGTACTTC.

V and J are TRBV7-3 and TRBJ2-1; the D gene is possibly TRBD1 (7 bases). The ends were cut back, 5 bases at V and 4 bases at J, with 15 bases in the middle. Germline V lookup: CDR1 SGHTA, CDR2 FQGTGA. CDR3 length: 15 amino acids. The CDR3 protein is CASSPGRGEYNEQFF. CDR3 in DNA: TGTGCCAGCAGCCCTGGCAGGGGGGAGTACAATGAGCAGTTCTTC.

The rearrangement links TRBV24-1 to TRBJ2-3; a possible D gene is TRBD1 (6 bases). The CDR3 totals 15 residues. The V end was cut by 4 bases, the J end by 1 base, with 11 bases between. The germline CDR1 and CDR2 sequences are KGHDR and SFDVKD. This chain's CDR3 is CATSETRTGTDTQYF. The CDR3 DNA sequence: TGTGCCACCAGTGAGACCCGGACAGGCACAGATACGCAGTATTTT.

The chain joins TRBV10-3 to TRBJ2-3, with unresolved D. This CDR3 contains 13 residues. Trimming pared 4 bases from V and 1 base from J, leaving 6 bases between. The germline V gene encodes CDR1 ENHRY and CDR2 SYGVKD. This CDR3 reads CAISVEGTDTQYF. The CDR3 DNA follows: TGTGCCATCAGTGTAGAAGGCACAGATACGCAGTATTTT.

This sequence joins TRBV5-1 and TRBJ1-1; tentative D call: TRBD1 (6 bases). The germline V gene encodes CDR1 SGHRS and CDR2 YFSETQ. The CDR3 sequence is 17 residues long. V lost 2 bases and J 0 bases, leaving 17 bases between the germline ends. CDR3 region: CASSLLGGAGMNTEAFF. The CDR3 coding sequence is TGCGCCAGCAGCTTACTCGGGGGGGCGGGGATGAACACTGAAGCTTTCTTT.

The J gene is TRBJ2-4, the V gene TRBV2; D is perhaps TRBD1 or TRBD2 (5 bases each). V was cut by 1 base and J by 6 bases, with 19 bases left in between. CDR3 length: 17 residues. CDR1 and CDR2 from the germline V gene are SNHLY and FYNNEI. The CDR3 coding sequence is TGTGCCAGCAGTGAAGGACTCTCGCCTCGGGGCGGAAACATTCAGTACTTC. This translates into CASSEGLSPRGGNIQYF.

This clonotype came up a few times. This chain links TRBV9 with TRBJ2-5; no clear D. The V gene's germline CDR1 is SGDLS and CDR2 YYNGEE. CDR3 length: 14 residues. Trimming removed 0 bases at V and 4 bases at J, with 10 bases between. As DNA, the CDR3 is TGTGCCAGCAGCGTAGGTGCAGCTCCAGAGACCCAGTACTTC. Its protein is CASSVGAAPETQYF.

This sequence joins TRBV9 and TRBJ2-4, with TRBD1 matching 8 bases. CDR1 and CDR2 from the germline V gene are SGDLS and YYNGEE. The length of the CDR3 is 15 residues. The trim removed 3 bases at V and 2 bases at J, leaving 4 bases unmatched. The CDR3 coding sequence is TGTGCCAGCAGCGCAGGACAGGGATCCAAAAACATTCAGTACTTC. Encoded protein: CASSAGQGSKNIQYF. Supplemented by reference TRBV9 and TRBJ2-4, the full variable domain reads DSGVTQTPKHLITATGQRVTLRCSPRSGDLSVYWYQQSLDQGLQFLIQYYNGEERAKGNILERFSAQQFPDLHSELNLSSLELGDSALYFCASSAGQGSKNIQYFGAGTRLSVL.

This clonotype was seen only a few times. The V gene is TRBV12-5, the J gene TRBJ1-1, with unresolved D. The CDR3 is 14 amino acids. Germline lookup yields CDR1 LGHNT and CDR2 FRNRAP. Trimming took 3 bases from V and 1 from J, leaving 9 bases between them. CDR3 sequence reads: CASGLPGRNTEAFF. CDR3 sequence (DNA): TGTGCTAGTGGTTTACCCGGAAGGAACACTGAAGCTTTCTTT.

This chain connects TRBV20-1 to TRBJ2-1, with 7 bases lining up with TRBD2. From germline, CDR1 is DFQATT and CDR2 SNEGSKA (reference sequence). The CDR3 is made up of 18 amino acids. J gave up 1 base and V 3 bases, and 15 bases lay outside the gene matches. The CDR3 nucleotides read TGCAGTGCTAGGAAGCGGACGGGCGGGAGTCGTTCCTACAATGAGCAGTTCTTC. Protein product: CSARKRTGGSRSYNEQFF.

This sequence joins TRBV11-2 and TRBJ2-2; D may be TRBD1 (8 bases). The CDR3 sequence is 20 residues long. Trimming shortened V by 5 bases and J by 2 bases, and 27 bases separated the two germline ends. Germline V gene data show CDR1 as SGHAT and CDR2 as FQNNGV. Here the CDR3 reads CASSRDRPWGGGLNTGELFF. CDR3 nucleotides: TGTGCCAGCAGCCGGGACAGGCCTTGGGGGGGAGGACTCAACACCGGGGAGCTGTTTTTT.

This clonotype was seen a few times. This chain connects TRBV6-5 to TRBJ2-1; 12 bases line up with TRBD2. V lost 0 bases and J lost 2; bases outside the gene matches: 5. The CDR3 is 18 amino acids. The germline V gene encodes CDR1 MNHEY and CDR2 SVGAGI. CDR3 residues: CASSYSASGRATYNEQFF. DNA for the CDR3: TGTGCCAGCAGTTACTCGGCTAGCGGGAGGGCGACCTACAATGAGCAGTTCTTC.

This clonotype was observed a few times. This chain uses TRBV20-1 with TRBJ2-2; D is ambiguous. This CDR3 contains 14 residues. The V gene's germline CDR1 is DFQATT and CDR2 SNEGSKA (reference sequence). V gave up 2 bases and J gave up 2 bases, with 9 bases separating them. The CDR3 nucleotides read TGCAGTGCTAGATGGACCCACAACACCGGGGAGCTGTTTTTT. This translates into CSARWTHNTGELFF.

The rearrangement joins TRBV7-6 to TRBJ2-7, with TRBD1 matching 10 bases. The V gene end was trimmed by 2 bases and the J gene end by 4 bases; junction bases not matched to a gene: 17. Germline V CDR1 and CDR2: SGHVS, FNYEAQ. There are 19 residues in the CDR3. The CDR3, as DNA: TGTGCCAGCAGCTTACACGGGACAGGGGATGTGGGAAGAGTGTACGAGCAGTACTTC. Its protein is CASSLHGTGDVGRVYEQYF.

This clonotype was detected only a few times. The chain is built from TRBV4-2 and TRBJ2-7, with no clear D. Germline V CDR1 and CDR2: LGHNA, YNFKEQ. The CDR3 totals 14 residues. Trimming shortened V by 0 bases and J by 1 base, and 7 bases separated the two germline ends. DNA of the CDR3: TGTGCCAGCAGCCAAGAGGTAGTTTCCTACGAGCAGTACTTC. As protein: CASSQEVVSYEQYF.

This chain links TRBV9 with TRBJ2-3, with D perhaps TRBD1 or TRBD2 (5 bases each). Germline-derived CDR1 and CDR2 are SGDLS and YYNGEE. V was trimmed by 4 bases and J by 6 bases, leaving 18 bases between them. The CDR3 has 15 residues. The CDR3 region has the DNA TGTGCCAGCAGCACCGGGGCTTGGCTACTGGATACGCAGTATTTT. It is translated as CASSTGAWLLDTQYF.

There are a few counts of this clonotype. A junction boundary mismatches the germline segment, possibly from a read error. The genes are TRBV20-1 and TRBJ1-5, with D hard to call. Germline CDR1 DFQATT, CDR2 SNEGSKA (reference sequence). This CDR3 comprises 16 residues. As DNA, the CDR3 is TGCAGTGCGAGAGGTATTTCCCCCTATAGCAATCAGCCCCAGCATTTT. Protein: CSARGISPYSNQPQHF.

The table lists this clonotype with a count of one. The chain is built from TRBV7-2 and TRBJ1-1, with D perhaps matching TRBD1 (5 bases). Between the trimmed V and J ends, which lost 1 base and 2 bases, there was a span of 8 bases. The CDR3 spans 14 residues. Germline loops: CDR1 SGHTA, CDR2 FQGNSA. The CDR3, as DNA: TGTGCCAGCAGCTTAGGACAGTTCAACACTGAAGCTTTCTTT. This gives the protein CASSLGQFNTEAFF.

CDR3 nucleotide sequence: TGCGCCAGCAGCGGGGGCGACCCGGACTACAATGAGCAGTTCTTC. Translated: CASSGGDPDYNEQFF. The chain joins TRBV5-1 to TRBJ2-1; weak D call: TRBD1 (6 bases). This CDR3 contains 15 residues. Germline values: CDR1 SGHRS, CDR2 YFSETQ. The V end was cut by 4 bases, the J end by 3 bases, with 14 bases between.

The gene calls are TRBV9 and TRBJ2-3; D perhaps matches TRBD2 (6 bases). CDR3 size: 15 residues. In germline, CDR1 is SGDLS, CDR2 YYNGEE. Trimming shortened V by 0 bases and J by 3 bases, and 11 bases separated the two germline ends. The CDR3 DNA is TGTGCCAGCAGCGTAGTGCTGGCGGGGACAGATACGCAGTATTTT. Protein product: CASSVVLAGTDTQYF.